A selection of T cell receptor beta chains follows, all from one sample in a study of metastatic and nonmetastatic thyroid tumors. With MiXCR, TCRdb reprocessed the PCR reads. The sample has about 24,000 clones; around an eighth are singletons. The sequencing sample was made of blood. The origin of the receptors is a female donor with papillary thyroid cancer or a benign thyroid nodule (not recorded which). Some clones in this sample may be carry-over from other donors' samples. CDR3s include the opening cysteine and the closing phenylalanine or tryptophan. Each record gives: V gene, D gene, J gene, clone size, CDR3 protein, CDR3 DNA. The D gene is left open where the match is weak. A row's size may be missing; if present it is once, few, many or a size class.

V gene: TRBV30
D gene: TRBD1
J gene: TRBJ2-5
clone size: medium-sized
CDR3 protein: CAWSADRIETQYF
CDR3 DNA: TGTGCCTGGAGTGCGGACAGGATAGAGACCCAGTACTTC

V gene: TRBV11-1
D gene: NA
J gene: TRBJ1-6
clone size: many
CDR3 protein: CASSLDDGTYNSPLHF
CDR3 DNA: TGTGCCAGCAGCTTAGACGACGGAACCTATAATTCACCCCTCCACTTT

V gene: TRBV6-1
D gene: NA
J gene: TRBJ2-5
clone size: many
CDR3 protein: CATQGGETQYF
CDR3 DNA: TGTGCCACACAGGGAGGAGAGACCCAGTACTTC

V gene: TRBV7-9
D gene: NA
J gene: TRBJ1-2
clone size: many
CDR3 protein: CASRDRNNPGVSGAYGYTF
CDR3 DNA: TGTGCCAGCAGAGATCGAAACAATCCCGGGGTGTCGGGGGCCTATGGCTACACCTTC

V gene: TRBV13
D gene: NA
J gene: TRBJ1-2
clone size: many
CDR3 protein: CASSFRGGKGYTF
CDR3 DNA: TGTGCCAGCAGCTTTAGGGGTGGGAAGGGCTACACCTTC

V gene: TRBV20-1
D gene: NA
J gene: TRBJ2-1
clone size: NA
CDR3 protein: CSSPKFSLGTEQFF
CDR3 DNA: TGCAGTTCACCTAAGTTTAGTCTGGGCACTGAGCAGTTCTTC

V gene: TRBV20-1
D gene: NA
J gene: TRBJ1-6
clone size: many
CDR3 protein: CSASQHVSPLHF
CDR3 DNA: TGCAGTGCTAGCCAGCATGTGTCACCCCTCCACTTT

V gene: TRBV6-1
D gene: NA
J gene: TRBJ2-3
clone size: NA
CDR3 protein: CASRKDRVGTDTQYF
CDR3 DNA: TGTGCCAGCCGTAAAGATCGGGTGGGCACAGATACGCAGTATTTT

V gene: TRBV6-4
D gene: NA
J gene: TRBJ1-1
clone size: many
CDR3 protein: CASSDTGRGTEAFF
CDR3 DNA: TGTGCCAGCAGTGACACGGGCAGGGGTACTGAAGCTTTCTTT

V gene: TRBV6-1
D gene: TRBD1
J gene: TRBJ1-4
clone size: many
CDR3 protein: CASSSRTGWEKLFF
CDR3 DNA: TGTGCCAGCAGTTCCCGGACAGGGTGGGAAAAACTGTTTTTT

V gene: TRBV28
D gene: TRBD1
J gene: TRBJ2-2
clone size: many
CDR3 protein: CASRLGQVTGELFF
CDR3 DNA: TGTGCCAGCAGACTAGGACAGGTCACCGGGGAGCTGTTTTTT

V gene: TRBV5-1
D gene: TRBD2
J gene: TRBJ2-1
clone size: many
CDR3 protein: CASSLPGLAFYNEQFF
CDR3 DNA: TGCGCCAGCAGCTTACCGGGACTAGCTTTTTACAATGAGCAGTTCTTC

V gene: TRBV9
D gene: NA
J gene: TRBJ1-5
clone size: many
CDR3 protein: CASSVGLSRNQPQHF
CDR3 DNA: TGTGCCAGCAGCGTGGGGTTGTCCCGCAATCAGCCCCAGCATTTT

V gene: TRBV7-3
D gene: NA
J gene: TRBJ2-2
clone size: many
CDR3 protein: CASSLTGSEGAGELFF
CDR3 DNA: TGTGCCAGCAGCTTAACGGGTAGCGAGGGGGCCGGGGAGCTGTTTTTT

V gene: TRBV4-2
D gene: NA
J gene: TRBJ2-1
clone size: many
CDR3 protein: CASSQEESNEQFF
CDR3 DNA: TGTGCCAGCAGCCAAGAGGAGTCGAATGAGCAGTTCTTC

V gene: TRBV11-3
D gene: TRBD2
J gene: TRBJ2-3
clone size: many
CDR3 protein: CASSLGVVGGPFDTQYF
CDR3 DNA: TGTGCCAGCAGCTTAGGGGTTGTGGGAGGGCCATTTGATACGCAGTATTTT

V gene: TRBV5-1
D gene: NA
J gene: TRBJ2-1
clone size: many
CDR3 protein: CASRMPQYDKGDEQFF
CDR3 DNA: TGCGCCAGCAGAATGCCTCAGTACGATAAAGGAGATGAGCAGTTCTTC

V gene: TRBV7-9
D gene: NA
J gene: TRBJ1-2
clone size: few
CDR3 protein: CASSVTGMDGHTF
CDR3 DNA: TGTGCCAGCAGCGTCACAGGTATGGATGGCCACACCTTC

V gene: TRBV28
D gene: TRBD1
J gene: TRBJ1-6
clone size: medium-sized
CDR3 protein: CASSTHPGTGSNSPLHF
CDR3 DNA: TGTGCCAGCAGTACCCATCCCGGGACAGGGTCGAATTCACCCCTCCACTTT

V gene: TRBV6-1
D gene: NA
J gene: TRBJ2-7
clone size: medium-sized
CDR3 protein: CASTAGPTYEQYF
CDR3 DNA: TGTGCCAGCACCGCGGGACCAACCTACGAGCAGTACTTC

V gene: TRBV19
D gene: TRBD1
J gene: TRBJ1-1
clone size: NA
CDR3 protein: CASRPRDRGEMNTEAFF
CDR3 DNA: TGTGCCAGTAGACCCAGGGACAGGGGTGAGATGAACACTGAAGCTTTCTTT

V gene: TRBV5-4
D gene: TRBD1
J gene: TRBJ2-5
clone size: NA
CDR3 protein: CASRLQGARETQYF
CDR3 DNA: TGTGCCAGCCGCCTACAGGGGGCGCGGGAGACCCAGTACTTC

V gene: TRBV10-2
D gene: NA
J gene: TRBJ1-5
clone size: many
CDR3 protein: CASRHGEQPQHF
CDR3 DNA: TGCGCCAGCAGACACGGCGAGCAGCCCCAGCATTTT

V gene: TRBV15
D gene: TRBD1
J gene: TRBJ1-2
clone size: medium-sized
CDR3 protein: CATTLGQGARYGYTF
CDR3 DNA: TGTGCCACCACCCTGGGACAGGGGGCGCGGTATGGCTACACCTTC

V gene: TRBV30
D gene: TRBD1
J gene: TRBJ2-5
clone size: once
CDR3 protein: CAWSGQGETQYF
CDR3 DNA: TGTGCCTGGAGTGGACAGGGGGAGACCCAGTACTTC

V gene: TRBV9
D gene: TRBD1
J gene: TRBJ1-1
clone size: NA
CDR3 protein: CASSLDPGQGMNTEAFF
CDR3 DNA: TGTGCCAGCAGCTTAGACCCCGGACAGGGTATGAACACTGAAGCTTTCTTT

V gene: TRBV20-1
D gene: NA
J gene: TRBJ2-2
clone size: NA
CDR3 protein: CSATRPGAVGELFF
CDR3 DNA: TGCAGTGCAACCCGTCCGGGGGCGGTCGGGGAGCTGTTTTTT